This section outlines one T cell receptor beta chain sequence together with its context. The target antigen is unknown. Via 5' RACE with UMI labels, TRB cDNA libraries were prepared. TCRdb reprocessed the 5' RACE reads and stores each CDR3 protein as one record, lacking DNA. Its table lists 90,000 to 100,000 distinct CDR3 sequences. The data derive from a study of CXCR3-negative and CXCR3-positive naive CD8 T cells. Study results and limitations: High diversity, comparable across both naive subsets, contrasted with much lower diversity in memory CD8+ cells. CXCR3-positive naive cells had TRB CDR3s that were more hydrophobic than CXCR3-negative naive cells had.

Germline V gene data show CDR1 as MNHNY and CDR2 as SVGAGI (reference sequence). The CDR3 covers 18 residues. This TCR was recovered from a human donor in good health. Some clones in this sample may be carry-over from other donors' samples. Sequencing was carried out using naive CXCR3+ CD8+ T cells from blood. Described subset: CD45RO-CCR7+CD27+CD95- naive CD8+ T cells expressing CXCR3 (TNR3+). The V and J genes are TRBV6-6 and TRBJ2-1; the D gene TCRdb calls, TRBD2, cannot be checked with no DNA. CDR3 protein: CASSYSISGAGAYNEQFF.